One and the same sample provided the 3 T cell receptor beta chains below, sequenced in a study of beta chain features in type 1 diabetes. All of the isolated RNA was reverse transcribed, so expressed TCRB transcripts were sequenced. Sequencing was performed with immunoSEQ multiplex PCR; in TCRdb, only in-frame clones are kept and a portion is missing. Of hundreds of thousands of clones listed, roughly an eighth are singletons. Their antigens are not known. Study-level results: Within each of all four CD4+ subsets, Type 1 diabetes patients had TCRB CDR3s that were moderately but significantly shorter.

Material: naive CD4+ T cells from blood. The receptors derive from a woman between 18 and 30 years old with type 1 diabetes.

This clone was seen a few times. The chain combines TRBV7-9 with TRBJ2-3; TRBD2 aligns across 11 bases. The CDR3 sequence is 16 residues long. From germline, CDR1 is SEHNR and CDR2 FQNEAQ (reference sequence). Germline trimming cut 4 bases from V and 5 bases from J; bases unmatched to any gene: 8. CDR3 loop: CASSWGGLAARDTQYF. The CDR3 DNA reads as TGTGCCAGCAGCTGGGGGGGACTAGCGGCACGAGATACGCAGTATTTT.

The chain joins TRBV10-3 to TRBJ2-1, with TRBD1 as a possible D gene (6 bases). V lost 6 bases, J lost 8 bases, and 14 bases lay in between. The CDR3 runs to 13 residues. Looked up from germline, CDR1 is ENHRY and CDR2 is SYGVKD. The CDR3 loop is CAIRGTGTDEQFF. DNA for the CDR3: TGTGCCATCAGGGGAACAGGGACGGATGAGCAGTTCTTC.

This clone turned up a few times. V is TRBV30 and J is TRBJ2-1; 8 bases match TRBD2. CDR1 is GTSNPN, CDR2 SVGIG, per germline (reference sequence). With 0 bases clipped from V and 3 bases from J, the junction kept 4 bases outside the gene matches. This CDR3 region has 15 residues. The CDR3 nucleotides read TGTGCCTGGAGTGTACGCGGGAGGCTCTACAATGAGCAGTTCTTC. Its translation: CAWSVRGRLYNEQFF.